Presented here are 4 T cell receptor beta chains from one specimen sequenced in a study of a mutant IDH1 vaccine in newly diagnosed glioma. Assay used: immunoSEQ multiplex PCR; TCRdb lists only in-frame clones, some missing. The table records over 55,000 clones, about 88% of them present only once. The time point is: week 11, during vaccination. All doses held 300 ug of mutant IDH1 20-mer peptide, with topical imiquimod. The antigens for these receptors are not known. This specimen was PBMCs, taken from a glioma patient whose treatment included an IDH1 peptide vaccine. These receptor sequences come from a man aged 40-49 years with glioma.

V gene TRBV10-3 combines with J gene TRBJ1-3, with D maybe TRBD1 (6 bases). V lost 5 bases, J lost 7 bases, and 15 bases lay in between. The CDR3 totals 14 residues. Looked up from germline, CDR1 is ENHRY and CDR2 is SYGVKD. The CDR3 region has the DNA TGTGCCATCAGTTCGGCAGGGGCAAGGAACACCATATATTTT. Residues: CAISSAGARNTIYF.

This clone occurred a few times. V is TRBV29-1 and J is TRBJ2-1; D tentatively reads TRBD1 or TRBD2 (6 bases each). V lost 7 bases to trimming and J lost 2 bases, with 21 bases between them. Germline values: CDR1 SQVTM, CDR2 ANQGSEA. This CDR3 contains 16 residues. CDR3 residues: CSASTITGAAYNEQFF. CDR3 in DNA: TGCAGCGCCTCCACTATTACGGGGGCGGCCTACAATGAGCAGTTCTTC.

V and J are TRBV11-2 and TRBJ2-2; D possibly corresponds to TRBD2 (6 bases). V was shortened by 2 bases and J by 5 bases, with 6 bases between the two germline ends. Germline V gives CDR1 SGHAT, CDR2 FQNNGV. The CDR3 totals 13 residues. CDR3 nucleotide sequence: TGTGCCAGCAGCTTACGGGGGACCGGGGAGCTGTTTTTT. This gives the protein CASSLRGTGELFF.

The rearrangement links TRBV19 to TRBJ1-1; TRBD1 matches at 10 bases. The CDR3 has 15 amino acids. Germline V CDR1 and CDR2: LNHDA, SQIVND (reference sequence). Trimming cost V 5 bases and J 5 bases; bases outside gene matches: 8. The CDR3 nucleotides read TGTGCCAGTAGTCTACTTCCGGGACAGGGGACTGAAGCTTTCTTT. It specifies CASSLLPGQGTEAFF.